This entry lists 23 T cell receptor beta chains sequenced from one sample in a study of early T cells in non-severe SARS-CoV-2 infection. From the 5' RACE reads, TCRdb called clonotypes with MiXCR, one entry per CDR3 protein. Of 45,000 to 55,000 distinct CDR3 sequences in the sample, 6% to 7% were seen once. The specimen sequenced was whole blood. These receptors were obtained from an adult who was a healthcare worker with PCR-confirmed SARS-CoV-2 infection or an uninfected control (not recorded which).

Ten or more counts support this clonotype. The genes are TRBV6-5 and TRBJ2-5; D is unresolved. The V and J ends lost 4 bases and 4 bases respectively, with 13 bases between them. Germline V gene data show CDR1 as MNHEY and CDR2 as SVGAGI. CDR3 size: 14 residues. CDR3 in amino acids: CASSSMAGRETQYF. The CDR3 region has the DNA TGTGCCAGCAGTTCTATGGCTGGTCGAGAGACCCAGTACTTC.

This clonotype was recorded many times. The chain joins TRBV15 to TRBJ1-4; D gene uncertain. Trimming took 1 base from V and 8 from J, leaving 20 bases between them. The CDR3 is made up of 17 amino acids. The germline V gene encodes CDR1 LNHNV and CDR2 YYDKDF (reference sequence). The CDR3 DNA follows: TGTGCCACCAGCAGAGCTCCCCCGGGCCAAGGAAACGAAAAACTGTTTTTT. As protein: CATSRAPPGQGNEKLFF.

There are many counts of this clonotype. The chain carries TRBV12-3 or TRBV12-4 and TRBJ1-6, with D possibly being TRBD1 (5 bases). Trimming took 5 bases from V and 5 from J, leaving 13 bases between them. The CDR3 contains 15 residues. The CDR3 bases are TGTGCCAGCAGTGCCCGGGACGGGAATAATTCACCCCTCCACTTT. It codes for CASSARDGNNSPLHF.

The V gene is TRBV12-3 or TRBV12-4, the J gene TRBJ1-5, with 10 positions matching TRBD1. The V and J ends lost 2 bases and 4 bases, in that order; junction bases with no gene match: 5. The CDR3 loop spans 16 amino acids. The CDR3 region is CASSLSRDRGNQPQHF. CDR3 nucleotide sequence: TGTGCCAGCAGTTTAAGCCGGGACAGGGGAAATCAGCCCCAGCATTTT.

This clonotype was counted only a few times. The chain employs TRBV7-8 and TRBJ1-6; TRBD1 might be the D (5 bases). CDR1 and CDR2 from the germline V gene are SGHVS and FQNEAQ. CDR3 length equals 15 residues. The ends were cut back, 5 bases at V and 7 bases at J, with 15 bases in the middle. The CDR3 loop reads CASSPRLDSNSPLHF. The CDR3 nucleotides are TGTGCCAGCAGCCCACGACTCGACAGCAATTCACCCCTCCACTTT.

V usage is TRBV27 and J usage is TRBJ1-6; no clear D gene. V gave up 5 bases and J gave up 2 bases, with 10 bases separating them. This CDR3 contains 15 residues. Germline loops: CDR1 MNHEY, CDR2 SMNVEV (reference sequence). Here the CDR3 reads CASSEVRTYNSPLHF. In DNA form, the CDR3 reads TGTGCCAGCAGTGAAGTACGGACCTATAATTCACCCCTCCACTTT.

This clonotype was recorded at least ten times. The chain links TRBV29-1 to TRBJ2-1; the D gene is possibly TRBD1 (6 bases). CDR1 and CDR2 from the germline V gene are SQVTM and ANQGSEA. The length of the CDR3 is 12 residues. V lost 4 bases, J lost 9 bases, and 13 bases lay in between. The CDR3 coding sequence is TGCAGCGTTGTGGCCCGAGGGGGTGAGCAGTTCTTC. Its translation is CSVVARGGEQFF.

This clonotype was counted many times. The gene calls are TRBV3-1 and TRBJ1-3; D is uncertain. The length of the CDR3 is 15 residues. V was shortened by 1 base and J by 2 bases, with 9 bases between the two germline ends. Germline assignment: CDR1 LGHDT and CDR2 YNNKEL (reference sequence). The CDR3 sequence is CASSQGLAAGNTIYF. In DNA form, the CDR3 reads TGTGCCAGCAGCCAAGGTCTGGCAGCTGGAAACACCATATATTTT.

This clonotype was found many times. In nucleotides, the CDR3 is TGTGCCAGCAGCTCCGAGGCTAAGAGCGCCCAGCATTTT. This gives the protein CASSSEAKSAQHF. The V and J genes are TRBV9 and TRBJ1-5, with D unclear. Germline V gives CDR1 SGDLS, CDR2 YYNGEE. Trimming shortened V by 4 bases and J by 11 bases, and 16 bases separated the two germline ends. CDR3 length: 13 residues.

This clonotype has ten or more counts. CDR3 DNA: TGTGCCAGCAGCCAACTCGGAGGAGGCAGTGAAAAACTGTTTTTT. It yields the protein CASSQLGGGSEKLFF. The chain carries TRBV14 and TRBJ1-4; D remains unclear. In germline, CDR1 is SGHDN, CDR2 FVKESK. This CDR3 is 15 amino acids long. V lost 2 bases and J 7 bases, leaving 14 bases between the germline ends. Full variable domain (remainder filled in from reference TRBV14 and TRBJ1-4): EAGVTQFPSHSVIEKGQTVTLRCDPISGHDNLYWYRRVMGKEIKFLLHFVKESKQDESGMPNNRFLAERTGGTYSTLKVQPAELEDSGVYFCASSQLGGGSEKLFFGSGTQLSVL.

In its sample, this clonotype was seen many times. In DNA, the CDR3 is TGTGCCAGCAGCCAAGATCTGGTCCCTGAGGGCTATAATTCACCCCTCCACTTT. Its translation: CASSQDLVPEGYNSPLHF. The chain carries TRBV4-2 and TRBJ1-6; D remains unclear. The CDR3 is 18 residues long. Looked up from germline, CDR1 is LGHNA and CDR2 is YNFKEQ. Trimming stripped 0 bases from V and 3 bases from J, with 15 bases between.

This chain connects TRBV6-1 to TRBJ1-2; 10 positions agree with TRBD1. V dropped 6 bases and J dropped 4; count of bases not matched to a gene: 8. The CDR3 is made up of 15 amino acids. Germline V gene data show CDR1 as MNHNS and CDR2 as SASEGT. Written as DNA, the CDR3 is TGTGCCAGCAGCCGATCGGGACAGGGGATCTATGGCTACACCTTC. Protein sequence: CASSRSGQGIYGYTF.

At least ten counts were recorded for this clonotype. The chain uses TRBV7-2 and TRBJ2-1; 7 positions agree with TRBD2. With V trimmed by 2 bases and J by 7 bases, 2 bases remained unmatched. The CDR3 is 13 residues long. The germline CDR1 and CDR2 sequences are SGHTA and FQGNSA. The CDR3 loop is CASSLMGGNEQFF. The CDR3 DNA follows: TGTGCCAGCAGCTTAATGGGGGGGAATGAGCAGTTCTTC.

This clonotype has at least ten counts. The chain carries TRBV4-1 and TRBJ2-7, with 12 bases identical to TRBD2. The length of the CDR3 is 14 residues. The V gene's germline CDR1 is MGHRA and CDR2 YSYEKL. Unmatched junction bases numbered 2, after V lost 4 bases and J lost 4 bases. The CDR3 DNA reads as TGCGCCAGCAGCCTTGGGACTAGCGGGTACGAGCAGTACTTC. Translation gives CASSLGTSGYEQYF.

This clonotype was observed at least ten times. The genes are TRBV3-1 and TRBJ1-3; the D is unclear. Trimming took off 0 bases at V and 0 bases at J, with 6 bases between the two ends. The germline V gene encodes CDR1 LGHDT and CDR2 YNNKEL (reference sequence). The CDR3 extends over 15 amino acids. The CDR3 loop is CASSQEGFSGNTIYF. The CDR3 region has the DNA TGTGCCAGCAGCCAAGAGGGTTTCTCTGGAAACACCATATATTTT.

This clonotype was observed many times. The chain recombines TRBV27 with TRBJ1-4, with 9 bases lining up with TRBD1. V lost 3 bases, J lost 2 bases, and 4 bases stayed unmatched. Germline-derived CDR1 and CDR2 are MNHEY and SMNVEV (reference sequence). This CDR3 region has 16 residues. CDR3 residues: CASSLMGTGTNEKLFF. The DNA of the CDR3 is TGTGCCAGCAGTTTGATGGGGACAGGGACTAATGAAAAACTGTTTTTT.

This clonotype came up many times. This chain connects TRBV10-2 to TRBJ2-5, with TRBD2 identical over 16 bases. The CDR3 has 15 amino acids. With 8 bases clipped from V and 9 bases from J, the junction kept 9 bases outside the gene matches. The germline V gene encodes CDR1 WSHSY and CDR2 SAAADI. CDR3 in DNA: TGCGCCAGCTACCGATCCGGGACTAGCGGGGGGGCCCAGTACTTC. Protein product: CASYRSGTSGGAQYF.

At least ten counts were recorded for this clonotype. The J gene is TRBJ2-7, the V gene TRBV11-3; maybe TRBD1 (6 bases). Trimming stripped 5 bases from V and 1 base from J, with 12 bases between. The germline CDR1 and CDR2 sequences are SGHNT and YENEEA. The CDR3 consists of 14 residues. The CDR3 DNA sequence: TGTGCCAGCAGCCGAATACAGGGATCCTACGAGCAGTACTTC. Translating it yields CASSRIQGSYEQYF.

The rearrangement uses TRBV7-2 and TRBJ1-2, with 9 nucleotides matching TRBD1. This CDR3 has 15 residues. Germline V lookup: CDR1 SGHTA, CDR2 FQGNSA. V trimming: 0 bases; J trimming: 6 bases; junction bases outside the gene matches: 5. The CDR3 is CASSLAQGAVNGYTF. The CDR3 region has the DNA TGTGCCAGCAGCTTAGCACAGGGGGCAGTCAATGGCTACACCTTC.

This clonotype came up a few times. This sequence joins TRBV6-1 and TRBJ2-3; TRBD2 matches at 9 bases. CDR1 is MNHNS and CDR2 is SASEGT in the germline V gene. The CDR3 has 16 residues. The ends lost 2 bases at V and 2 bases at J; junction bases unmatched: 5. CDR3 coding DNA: TGTGCCAGCAGTGAATCCAGCGGGGGGCCCACAGATACGCAGTATTTT. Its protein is CASSESSGGPTDTQYF.

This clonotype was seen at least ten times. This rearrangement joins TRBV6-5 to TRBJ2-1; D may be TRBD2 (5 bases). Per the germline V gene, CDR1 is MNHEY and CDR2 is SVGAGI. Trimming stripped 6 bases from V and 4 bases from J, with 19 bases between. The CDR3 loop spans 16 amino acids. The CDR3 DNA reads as TGTGCCAGCAGCGAGGGCCAGAGTAGTAGGTACAATGAGCAGTTCTTC. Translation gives CASSEGQSSRYNEQFF.

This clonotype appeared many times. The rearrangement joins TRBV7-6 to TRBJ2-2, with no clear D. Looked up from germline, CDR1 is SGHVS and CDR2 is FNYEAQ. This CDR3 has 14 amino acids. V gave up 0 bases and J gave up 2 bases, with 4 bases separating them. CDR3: CASSLAHNTGELFF. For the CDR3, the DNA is TGTGCCAGCAGCTTAGCGCATAACACCGGGGAGCTGTTTTTT.

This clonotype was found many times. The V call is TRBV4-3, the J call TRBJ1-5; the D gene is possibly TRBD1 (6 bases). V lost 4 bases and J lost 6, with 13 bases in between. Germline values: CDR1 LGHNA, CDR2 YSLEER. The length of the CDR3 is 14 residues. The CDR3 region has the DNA TGCGCCAGCAGCCTGGGACATCAGAGTCAGCCCCAGCATTTT. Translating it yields CASSLGHQSQPQHF.